The entry that follows covers one TCR beta chain sequence. Its target is unknown. An absence of ophthalmopathy progression within 18 months meant stable Graves' hyperthyroidism. CDR1 is MNHNS and CDR2 is SASEGT in the germline V gene. The V gene lost 6 bases and the J gene lost 9 bases, with 18 bases spanning the gap. This CDR3 has 14 amino acids. The data were taken from a study of T cells in Graves' hyperthyroidism and ophthalmopathy. Amplification yielded TCR beta CDR3 regions, with RNA transcripts as the source. An initial round of RT-PCR targeting the TCR CDR3 relied on the HTBI primer set. TCRdb re-called the multiplex PCR reads through MiXCR, storing one row per CDR3 protein. In the table there are 300,000 to 400,000 distinct CDR3 sequences, around 20% of which are singletons. Overall study findings and caveats: The model identified upcoming ophthalmopathy a median approximately seven months ahead of onset. Most clonotypes that expanded in the thyroid above 0.001 also showed up in blood.

This TCR came from a woman in her forties or fifties with Graves' hyperthyroidism. Specimen: blood. The genes are TRBV6-1 and TRBJ2-1; D possibly uses TRBD1 or TRBD2 (6 bases each). The CDR3 DNA sequence: TGTGCCAGCAGCAGAATGCGAGGGGGAGGTGAGCAGTTCTTC. As protein: CASSRMRGGGEQFF.